These 24 T cell receptor beta chains were sequenced from one sample in a study of T-cell memory formation after mild COVID-19. One entry per CDR3 protein results from TCRdb running MiXCR on the 5' RACE reads. The profile shows 450,000 to 700,000 distinct CDR3 sequences, roughly 17% of them singletons. The sequenced sample was PBMCs or a T cell subset sorted from them (not recorded which). The receptor set was obtained from an adult woman who had mild COVID-19 (a few samples of this study predate the infection). Cell type and time point are not known.

This chain links TRBV27 with TRBJ1-5; D is possibly TRBD1 (5 bases). V lost 3 bases and J lost 5, with 14 bases in between. Germline V gives CDR1 MNHEY, CDR2 SMNVEV (reference sequence). The CDR3 sequence is 15 residues long. The CDR3, as DNA: TGTGCCAGCAGTTTGTGGGGGGTGGGGGATCAGCCCCAGCATTTT. Translated: CASSLWGVGDQPQHF.

This chain joins TRBV6-2 or TRBV6-3 and TRBJ2-1, with D perhaps matching TRBD2 (5 bases). Germline V gives CDR1 MNHEY, CDR2 SVGEGT. The V and J ends lost 5 bases and 3 bases respectively, with 8 bases between them. This CDR3 is built from 13 residues. The CDR3 here is CASSTTSYNEQFF. CDR3 DNA sequence: TGTGCCAGCAGTACTACTAGCTACAATGAGCAGTTCTTC.

The rearrangement uses TRBV7-9 and TRBJ2-1; TRBD2 is a possible D gene (5 bases). Germline V lookup: CDR1 SEHNR, CDR2 FQNEAQ (reference sequence). Trimming removed 5 bases from V and 5 bases from J, with 13 bases in between. This CDR3 is built from 14 residues. CDR3 region: CASSPKDWHNEQFF. Written as DNA, the CDR3 is TGTGCCAGCAGCCCTAAGGACTGGCACAATGAGCAGTTCTTC.

This clonotype was recorded a few times. The V call is TRBV18, the J call TRBJ1-5, with TRBD1 as a possible D gene (5 bases). V shed 4 bases and J shed 3 bases, with 13 bases lying between them. The CDR3 runs to 15 residues. The germline CDR1 and CDR2 sequences are KGHSH and LQKENI. As DNA, the CDR3 is TGTGCCAGCTCACTTACCGGGGACCCCAATCAGCCCCAGCATTTT. It is translated as CASSLTGDPNQPQHF.

This clonotype was observed a handful of times. The rearrangement links TRBV18 to TRBJ1-5, with D possibly matching TRBD1 (5 bases). V lost 2 bases and J 0 bases, leaving 14 bases between the germline ends. The CDR3 has 17 residues. Per germline, CDR1 KGHSH and CDR2 LQKENI. In DNA, the CDR3 is TGTGCCAGCTCACCAGGGTCAACAGGAGCTAGCAATCAGCCCCAGCATTTT. Translated, it gives CASSPGSTGASNQPQHF.

This clonotype was recorded many times. V usage is TRBV9 and J usage is TRBJ1-2; D ambiguous. Trimming pared 3 bases from V and 2 bases from J, leaving 5 bases between. CDR1 and CDR2 from the germline V gene are SGDLS and YYNGEE. This CDR3 spans 12 amino acids. This chain's CDR3 is CASSASNYGYTF. The CDR3 bases are TGTGCCAGCAGCGCCTCGAACTATGGCTACACCTTC.

Only a few counts were recorded for this clonotype. This chain connects TRBV20-1 to TRBJ2-5; D ambiguous. The germline V gene encodes CDR1 DFQATT and CDR2 SNEGSKA (reference sequence). The ends were cut back, 1 base at V and 0 bases at J, with 15 bases in the middle. The CDR3 is 16 residues long. This chain's CDR3 is CSARGVGAVYQETQYF. CDR3 in DNA: TGCAGTGCTAGAGGGGTGGGTGCGGTGTACCAAGAGACCCAGTACTTC.

The chain uses TRBV29-1 and TRBJ2-3; 7 bases map to TRBD2. Germline V lookup: CDR1 SQVTM, CDR2 ANQGSEA. This CDR3 is 14 amino acids long. V was clipped by 4 bases and J by 2 bases; unmatched bases: 6. CDR3 residues: CSVAGGRNTDTQYF. The CDR3 DNA sequence: TGCAGCGTTGCGGGCGGGAGAAACACAGATACGCAGTATTTT.

This clonotype has only a few counts. The rearrangement joins TRBV20-1 to TRBJ2-1, with 8 bases aligning to TRBD2. Trimming at V came to 1 base and at J to 0 bases, leaving 5 bases not matched to a gene. Germline V CDR1 and CDR2: DFQATT, SNEGSKA (reference sequence). This CDR3 comprises 16 residues. CDR3: CSARALAGTSYNEQFF. DNA of the CDR3: TGCAGTGCTAGAGCCCTAGCGGGTACCTCCTACAATGAGCAGTTCTTC.

The chain uses TRBV6-5 and TRBJ1-1, with TRBD1 as a possible D gene (6 bases). Germline CDR1 reads MNHEY; CDR2 reads SVGAGI. V lost 9 bases, J lost 5 bases, and 13 bases lay in between. This CDR3 is built from 12 residues. CDR3 DNA: TGTGCCAGTACAGGGAAGGGAACTGAAGCTTTCTTT. It codes for CASTGKGTEAFF.

This clonotype was counted a single time. The chain has TRBV7-9 and TRBJ2-7; D is unclear. Trimming stripped 3 bases from V and 6 bases from J, with 12 bases between. CDR3 length equals 13 residues. In germline, CDR1 is SEHNR, CDR2 FQNEAQ (reference sequence). The CDR3 sequence: CASSFTYGSEQYF. CDR3 DNA sequence: TGTGCCAGCAGCTTCACATACGGAAGCGAGCAGTACTTC.

The rearrangement links TRBV6-4 to TRBJ2-3; 10 bases agree with TRBD2. Losses at the gene ends were 3 bases for V and 1 base for J; bases not matched to a gene: 1. The CDR3 runs to 15 residues. CDR1 is MRHNA and CDR2 is SNTAGT in the germline V gene. CDR3 loop: CASSELAGRTDTQYF. Written as DNA, the CDR3 is TGTGCCAGCAGTGAACTAGCGGGGCGCACAGATACGCAGTATTTT.

This sequence joins TRBV19 and TRBJ2-4, with D perhaps matching TRBD1 or TRBD2 (5 bases each). The CDR3 has 15 amino acids. CDR1 LNHDA and CDR2 SQIVND come from the germline V gene (reference sequence). Trimming stripped 5 bases from V and 6 bases from J, with 17 bases between. The CDR3 loop reads CASSSRGETRNIQYF. CDR3 nucleotide sequence: TGTGCCAGTAGTTCCCGGGGCGAAACGCGAAACATTCAGTACTTC.

This clonotype was picked up many times. The V call is TRBV20-1, the J call TRBJ2-3; 8 positions match TRBD2. In germline, CDR1 is DFQATT, CDR2 SNEGSKA (reference sequence). This CDR3 comprises 14 residues. The J segment lost 1 base and the V segment lost 1 base, leaving 1 base of the junction unmatched. CDR3 nucleotide sequence: TGCAGTGCTAGAGGTAGCGGGGGCACAGATACGCAGTATTTT. Protein: CSARGSGGTDTQYF.

The sample holds a few counts of this clonotype. DNA of the CDR3: TGTGCCAGCAGCTTAGGGGCAGGGGGGTATGAGCAGTTCTTC. It is translated as CASSLGAGGYEQFF. This chain connects TRBV11-3 to TRBJ2-1; weak D call: TRBD1 (7 bases). Trimming left V 1 base short and J 8 bases short, with 12 bases between. The CDR3 spans 14 residues. The germline gives CDR1 SGHNT, CDR2 YENEEA.

This clonotype has a handful of counts. The gene calls are TRBV4-3 and TRBJ1-2; D not certain. Deletions cut 0 bases from V and 3 bases from J, with 14 bases between. Germline V CDR1 and CDR2: LGHNA, YSLEER. CDR3 size: 16 residues. CDR3 sequence (DNA): TGCGCCAGCAGCCAAGATCGGATAGGTTCATACTATGGCTACACCTTC. Encoded protein: CASSQDRIGSYYGYTF.

This clonotype was seen just once. V and J are TRBV9 and TRBJ2-2, with D uncertain. CDR3 length equals 13 residues. CDR1 is SGDLS, CDR2 YYNGEE, per germline. V lost 6 bases and J 3 bases, leaving 9 bases between the germline ends. Here the CDR3 reads CASTRFDTGELFF. The CDR3 DNA follows: TGTGCCAGCACTCGGTTTGACACCGGGGAGCTGTTTTTT.

The sample holds many counts of this clonotype. The rearrangement joins TRBV29-1 to TRBJ2-1; the match to TRBD2 covers 7 bases. Germline V lookup: CDR1 SQVTM, CDR2 ANQGSEA. The length of the CDR3 is 17 residues. The trim removed 7 bases at V and 5 bases at J, leaving 20 bases unmatched. The CDR3 nucleotides read TGCAGCGCGAAGAAAGGCGTTTTTGGCGGGAGCCACAATGAGCAGTTCTTC. Protein sequence: CSAKKGVFGGSHNEQFF.

Turning to this clonotype: An end of the junction differs from the germline gene, which may be a read error. The CDR3 region is CSSRNSGNTIYF. Here the CDR3 DNA reads TGTTCCAGCAGGAATTCTGGAAACACCATATATTTT. The J gene is TRBJ1-3, the V gene TRBV3-1, with no clear D. The CDR3 has 12 amino acids. From germline, CDR1 is LGHDT and CDR2 YNNKEL (reference sequence).

This chain links TRBV15 with TRBJ1-4; TRBD1 aligns across 8 bases. CDR3 length: 17 amino acids. After removal of 3 bases from V and 8 bases from J, the junction contained 14 bases not matched to a gene. Germline V CDR1 and CDR2: LNHNV, YYDKDF (reference sequence). The CDR3 coding sequence is TGTGCCACCAGCAGGACCGGGACAGGTGCCGGGTACGAAAAACTGTTTTTT. Protein sequence: CATSRTGTGAGYEKLFF.

The rearrangement joins TRBV9 to TRBJ1-2; D is perhaps TRBD1 (5 bases). Trimming took off 3 bases at V and 8 bases at J, with 17 bases between the two ends. The germline V gene encodes CDR1 SGDLS and CDR2 YYNGEE. The CDR3 runs to 14 residues. CDR3 nucleotide sequence: TGTGCCAGCAGCGGGGACCCTAAGAGGGGCGGCTACACCTTC. Its translation is CASSGDPKRGGYTF.

The CDR3: CASSQGPGVDTEAFF. The CDR3 DNA follows: TGCGCCAGCAGCCAAGGACCAGGCGTTGACACTGAAGCTTTCTTT. The genes are TRBV4-3 and TRBJ1-1; no reliable D call. Germline V gene data show CDR1 as LGHNA and CDR2 as YSLEER. Trimming shortened V by 1 base and J by 3 bases, and 12 bases separated the two germline ends. The CDR3 contains 15 residues.

The chain combines TRBV6-5 with TRBJ2-5; D ambiguous. The germline V gene encodes CDR1 MNHEY and CDR2 SVGAGI. V lost 2 bases to trimming and J lost 2 bases, with 12 bases between them. The CDR3 covers 15 residues. In DNA, the CDR3 is TGTGCCAGCAGTTACATCGGGCTAGATCAAGAGACCCAGTACTTC. Its protein is CASSYIGLDQETQYF.

The chain couples TRBV7-2 to TRBJ1-1, with no clear D. The V end lost 5 bases, the J end lost 1 base, and 8 bases lay between the germline ends. The CDR3 spans 13 residues. CDR1 SGHTA and CDR2 FQGNSA come from the germline V gene. This CDR3 is CASSPNRNTEAFF. Written as DNA, the CDR3 is TGTGCCAGCAGCCCTAACAGGAACACTGAAGCTTTCTTT.